This T cell receptor (beta chain) stems from a study of OX40 agonist ivuxolimab in advanced cancers. The V end was cut by 0 bases, the J end by 5 bases, with 4 bases between. This CDR3 comprises 13 residues. The germline V gene has CDR1 SGHTA and CDR2 FQGTGA. Any history of autoimmune disease or systemic immunosuppression disqualified patients. Study observations and caveats: Individuals who were partial responders at 0.1-3.0 mg/kg had clonal expansion that ranked among the lowest. There were also nonresponders showing low normalized T-cell clonal expansion. CD8+ T cells showed, on average, more clonal expansion than CD4+ cells.

This clone occurred once. The antigen is not known. Using immunoSEQ multiplex PCR, the repertoire was profiled, and TCRdb retains in-frame clones only, with some absent. The table lists tens of thousands of clones, 85% of them singletons, with 3% to 4% in the top ten. The specimen comprised CD4+ or CD8+ T cells sorted from blood, sampled in a trial of the OX40 agonist ivuxolimab. The J gene is TRBJ2-2, the V gene TRBV7-3; unclear D gene. This receptor was taken from an adult with an advanced solid tumor such as melanoma, head and neck, liver or kidney cancer. CDR3 bases: TGTGCCAGCAGCTTAACGAGGACCGGGGAGCTGTTTTTT. It encodes CASSLTRTGELFF.